A selection of T cell receptor beta chains follows, all from one sample in a study of shared clonotypes between healthy human individuals. Method: immunoSEQ multiplex PCR; TCRdb's copy keeps in-frame clones and lacks some. The sample holds about 2.1 million clones; roughly 93% are singletons and the top ten take around 1.7%. Sequencing was performed on naive CD8+ T cells from PBMCs. The receptors were sampled from a man aged 18 to 30 in good health. Some clones in this sample may be carry-over from other donors' samples. Both conserved end residues are part of each CDR3. The D gene is left open where the match is weak.

j_call: TRBJ2-7
d_call: TRBD1
v_call: TRBV9
cdr3_nt: TGTGCCAGCAGCCCGGGACAGAGTTCCTACGAGCAGTACTTC
cdr3_aa: CASSPGQSSYEQYF

j_call: TRBJ2-2
d_call: NA
v_call: TRBV4-1
cdr3_nt: TGCGCCAGCAGCCAAGCGGCAGAGAACACCGGGGAGCTGTTTTTT
cdr3_aa: CASSQAAENTGELFF

j_call: TRBJ2-1
d_call: NA
v_call: TRBV29-1
cdr3_nt: TGCAGCGTTGTTGCTACCCCGTTCAATGAGCAGTTCTTC
cdr3_aa: CSVVATPFNEQFF

j_call: TRBJ1-4
d_call: NA
v_call: TRBV28
cdr3_nt: TGTGCCAGCAGTTTAAGGGCGGCGCATGAAAAACTGTTTTTT
cdr3_aa: CASSLRAAHEKLFF

j_call: TRBJ2-4
d_call: NA
v_call: TRBV27
cdr3_nt: TGTGCCAGCAGTTTGTTGAGTTACTCGGGCTTGGCCAAAAACATTCAGTACTTC
cdr3_aa: CASSLLSYSGLAKNIQYF

j_call: TRBJ2-3
d_call: NA
v_call: TRBV13
cdr3_nt: TGTGCCAGCAGCTCACCTGAGACTCCCACAGATACGCAGTATTTT
cdr3_aa: CASSSPETPTDTQYF

j_call: TRBJ1-1
d_call: TRBD1
v_call: TRBV28
cdr3_nt: TGTGCCAGCAGTTTAGGTCAGGGGGGCCCTGAAGCTTTCTTT
cdr3_aa: CASSLGQGGPEAFF

j_call: TRBJ2-1
d_call: TRBD2
v_call: TRBV28
cdr3_nt: TGTGCCAGCAGTTTTAGCGGGAGGGTTAATGAGCAGTTCTTC
cdr3_aa: CASSFSGRVNEQFF

j_call: TRBJ2-3
d_call: TRBD2
v_call: TRBV9
cdr3_nt: TGTGCCAGCAGCTCCGGGACTAGCGGGGAAGATACGCAGTATTTT
cdr3_aa: CASSSGTSGEDTQYF

j_call: TRBJ1-2
d_call: NA
v_call: TRBV28
cdr3_nt: TGTGCCAGCAGTTCACCCGCTCGGGATCACTATGGCTACACCTTC
cdr3_aa: CASSSPARDHYGYTF

j_call: TRBJ1-5
d_call: NA
v_call: TRBV4-1
cdr3_nt: TGCGCCAGCAGCCAAGACCCCGACAGAGATAGCAATCAGCCCCAGCATTTT
cdr3_aa: CASSQDPDRDSNQPQHF